The sequence of this T cell receptor beta chain was determined in a study of blood T cell repertoires in COVID-19. The table came from immunoSEQ multiplex PCR; TCRdb's copy has only in-frame clones and leaves some out. The data show 200,000 to 250,000 clones, approximately 82% seen once. V shed 4 bases and J 5 bases; nucleotides not matched to a gene: 7. CDR1 and CDR2 from the germline V gene are SGHVS and FQNEAQ. CDR3 length equals 14 residues. The chain employs TRBV7-8 and TRBJ1-1; 7 nucleotides agree with TRBD1. The TCR was taken from a woman aged 40 to 55 with acute or convalescent COVID-19. The source material was peripheral blood. The CDR3 here is CASSSTGARTEAFF. The CDR3 nucleotides are TGTGCCAGCAGCTCCACAGGGGCGAGGACTGAAGCTTTCTTT.